The next 21 T cell receptor beta chains were all read from a single sample in a study of blood T cell repertoires in COVID-19. Only in-frame clones appear in the TCRdb table, and some are missing; sequencing was by immunoSEQ multiplex PCR. The sample includes fewer than 600,000 clones, roughly nine tenths of them seen just once. Sequencing input: peripheral blood. The receptors come from a man between 18 and 29 years old with COVID-19, enrolled during active disease.

J is TRBJ2-2 and V is TRBV6-1, with 9 nucleotides matching TRBD1. This CDR3 is 16 amino acids long. With 2 bases clipped from V and 4 bases from J, the junction kept 5 bases outside the gene matches. Per germline, CDR1 MNHNS and CDR2 SASEGT. The CDR3: CASSEILTGGTGELFF. Here the CDR3 DNA reads TGTGCCAGCAGTGAAATTTTGACAGGGGGCACCGGGGAGCTGTTTTTT.

V is TRBV12-5 and J is TRBJ1-5; TRBD1 might be the D (5 bases). V shed 6 bases and J shed 4 bases, with 13 bases lying between them. CDR1 and CDR2 (germline): LGHNT, FRNRAP. This CDR3 contains 14 residues. CDR3 in amino acids: CASGTGGGNQPQHF. In DNA, the CDR3 is TGTGCTAGTGGAACCGGGGGAGGGAATCAGCCCCAGCATTTT.

The chain carries TRBV27 and TRBJ1-2, with TRBD1 as a possible D gene (6 bases). Trimming removed 6 bases at V and 6 bases at J, with 11 bases between. This CDR3 has 12 amino acids. Germline assignment: CDR1 MNHEY and CDR2 SMNVEV (reference sequence). The CDR3 DNA sequence: TGTGCCAGCAGGACAGGTGGTAATGGCTACACCTTC. Protein sequence: CASRTGGNGYTF.

This clone was seen a single time. The V gene is TRBV18, the J gene TRBJ1-3; D might be TRBD1 (6 bases). This CDR3 comprises 16 residues. Trimming pared 6 bases from V and 2 bases from J, leaving 17 bases between. CDR1 KGHSH and CDR2 LQKENI come from the germline V gene. The CDR3 reads CASSYTTGTTGNTIYF. The CDR3 DNA sequence: TGTGCCAGCTCGTATACAACTGGGACAACTGGAAACACCATATATTTT.

The rearrangement uses TRBV2 and TRBJ2-5; 8 bases match TRBD1. The J segment lost 1 base and the V segment lost 4 bases, leaving 8 bases of the junction unmatched. Germline V gene data show CDR1 as SNHLY and CDR2 as FYNNEI. CDR3 length equals 16 residues. The CDR3 sequence: CASSGLTGVPQETQYF. CDR3 bases: TGTGCCAGCAGTGGTTTGACAGGGGTCCCCCAAGAGACCCAGTACTTC. The full variable domain, rest sourced from reference TRBV2 and TRBJ2-5, is EPEVTQTPSHQVTQMGQEVILRCVPISNHLYFYWYRQILGQKVEFLVSFYNNEISEKSEIFDDQFSVERPDGSNFTLKIRSTKLEDSAMYFCASSGLTGVPQETQYFGPGTRLLVL.

The chain carries TRBV12-3 or TRBV12-4 and TRBJ2-7, with D maybe TRBD2 (5 bases). Trimming took 6 bases from V and 5 from J, leaving 11 bases between them. The CDR3 has 12 residues. The CDR3 DNA reads TGTGCCAGCAGAAACGGGATGCACGAGCAGTACTTC. This translates into CASRNGMHEQYF.

This rearrangement joins TRBV10-1 to TRBJ1-5, with unresolved D. The ends were cut back, 6 bases at V and 5 bases at J, with 23 bases in the middle. CDR3 length: 17 residues. Germline values: CDR1 WNHNN, CDR2 SYGVQD (reference sequence). The CDR3 loop is CASRQWRVTRCDQPQHF. The CDR3 DNA reads as TGCGCCAGCAGACAGTGGAGGGTAACCAGATGTGATCAGCCCCAGCATTTT.

This clone was observed at least ten times. Other DNA sequences in the same sample also yield this CDR3. The CDR3 sequence is CASSLVSSYNEQFF. The CDR3 nucleotides are TGTGCCAGCAGCCTAGTGAGCTCCTACAATGAGCAGTTCTTC. The chain combines TRBV3-1 (or the pseudogene TRBV3-2) with TRBJ2-1; D not resolved. CDR3 length equals 14 residues. Trimming took 4 bases from V and 0 from J, leaving 7 bases between them. From germline, CDR1 is LGHDT and CDR2 YNNKEL (reference sequence).

Of note for this clone: Other DNA sequences in the sample encode the same CDR3. The rearrangement links TRBV11-2 to TRBJ2-5; no reliable D call. Germline CDR1 and CDR2: SGHAT and FQNNGV. V shed 1 base and J shed 5 bases, with 5 bases lying between them. The length of the CDR3 is 12 residues. CDR3 in amino acids: CASSLVLETQYF. The CDR3 DNA reads TGTGCCAGCAGCTTAGTCCTGGAGACCCAGTACTTC.

This clone was seen a single time. The chain combines TRBV12-3 or TRBV12-4 with TRBJ1-2; unclear D gene. The CDR3 runs to 11 residues. V shed 10 bases and J shed 8 bases, with 14 bases lying between them. CDR3 loop: CAIHGSYGYTF. The CDR3 coding sequence is TGTGCCATTCACGGGAGTTACGGCTACACCTTC.

The rearrangement links TRBV5-1 to TRBJ2-5; the D is unclear. CDR1 and CDR2 from the germline V gene are SGHRS and YFSETQ. The CDR3 contains 14 residues. The ends were cut back, 4 bases at V and 2 bases at J, with 12 bases in the middle. As DNA, the CDR3 is TGCGCCAGCAGCATAGGAGTTTCTCAAGAGACCCAGTACTTC. Translated: CASSIGVSQETQYF.

The chain recombines TRBV4-1 with TRBJ1-5; D gene unclear. V was cut by 1 base and J by 1 base, with 14 bases left in between. The V gene's germline CDR1 is MGHRA and CDR2 YSYEKL. The CDR3 is 17 amino acids. The chain's CDR3 is CASSQAPLSGSNQPQHF. The CDR3 DNA follows: TGCGCCAGCAGCCAAGCCCCCTTGTCGGGAAGCAATCAGCCCCAGCATTTT.

This clone was recorded once. The V gene is TRBV28, the J gene TRBJ2-4, with 8 positions matching TRBD1. This CDR3 comprises 15 residues. Germline loops: CDR1 MDHEN, CDR2 SYDVKM. V shed 3 bases, J shed 8 bases, and the junction held 9 bases outside the gene matches. The CDR3 reads CASSFAGGGRDIQYF. The CDR3 coding sequence is TGTGCCAGCAGTTTTGCAGGGGGCGGTCGGGACATTCAGTACTTC.

The V gene is TRBV3-1 (or the pseudogene TRBV3-2), the J gene TRBJ2-1; TRBD2 matches 14 bases. Per the germline V gene, CDR1 is LGHDT and CDR2 is YNNKEL (reference sequence). V lost 4 bases and J lost 7; bases outside the gene matches: 6. This CDR3 is built from 16 residues. CDR3: CASSLMTSGGGNEQFF. As DNA, the CDR3 is TGTGCCAGCAGCCTTATGACTAGCGGGGGGGGAAATGAGCAGTTCTTC.

The gene calls are TRBV7-9 and TRBJ1-1, with 7 bases lining up with TRBD1. Trimming at V came to 4 bases and at J to 1 base, leaving 12 bases not matched to a gene. The CDR3 is 17 residues long. The germline V gene encodes CDR1 SEHNR and CDR2 FQNEAQ (reference sequence). CDR3 DNA sequence: TGTGCCAGCAGCTCCAACCATCGAGGGACAGCGAACACTGAAGCTTTCTTT. Its protein is CASSSNHRGTANTEAFF.

This clone was seen only once. The chain employs TRBV18 and TRBJ1-4, with TRBD1 matching over 9 bases. CDR1 and CDR2 (germline): KGHSH, LQKENI. After removal of 0 bases from V and 7 bases from J, the junction contained 3 bases not matched to a gene. The CDR3 runs to 15 residues. The CDR3 sequence: CASSPPKDRGEKLFF. CDR3 nucleotide sequence: TGTGCCAGCTCACCACCGAAGGACAGGGGTGAAAAACTGTTTTTT.

The gene calls are TRBV29-1 and TRBJ1-1; D gene uncertain. The CDR3 consists of 11 residues. Between the trimmed V and J ends, which lost 7 bases and 4 bases, there was a span of 10 bases. Germline CDR1 reads SQVTM; CDR2 reads ANQGSEA. This chain's CDR3 is CSARESTEAFF. CDR3 coding DNA: TGCAGCGCCCGCGAGAGCACTGAAGCTTTCTTT.

J is TRBJ1-2 and V is TRBV6-6; possibly TRBD1 for D (6 bases). V dropped 6 bases and J dropped 4 bases, with 15 bases sitting between them. The V gene's germline CDR1 is MNHNY and CDR2 SVGAGI (reference sequence). The CDR3 length is 14 residues. CDR3 DNA: TGTGCCAGCAGCCGGCAGGCGGACAGCTATGGCTACACCTTC. It translates to CASSRQADSYGYTF.

This clone appeared once. The same CDR3 is also encoded by other DNA sequences in this sample. The rearrangement links TRBV30 to TRBJ2-7, with 7 positions matching TRBD1. The CDR3 runs to 13 residues. Germline lookup yields CDR1 GTSNPN and CDR2 SVGIG (reference sequence). V was clipped by 1 base and J by 3 bases; unmatched bases: 3. CDR3 loop: CAWSEGAGYEQYF. In DNA form, the CDR3 reads TGTGCCTGGAGTGAGGGGGCAGGCTACGAGCAGTACTTC.

This chain links TRBV5-1 with TRBJ1-1, with no clear D. This CDR3 is built from 14 residues. Germline lookup yields CDR1 SGHRS and CDR2 YFSETQ. V lost 0 bases and J 4 bases, leaving 10 bases between the germline ends. CDR3 in DNA: TGCGCCAGCAGCTTGGCGGTGGTTGGCACTGAAGCTTTCTTT. Translated, it gives CASSLAVVGTEAFF.

This sequence joins TRBV19 and TRBJ2-5; 8 nucleotides line up with TRBD2. The germline V gene has CDR1 LNHDA and CDR2 SQIVND (reference sequence). The CDR3 has 14 amino acids. The junction had 3 bases not matched to a gene; V was cut back by 1 base and J by 5 bases. CDR3 protein: CASSIAGGQETQYF. CDR3 in DNA: TGTGCCAGTAGTATAGCGGGAGGGCAGGAGACCCAGTACTTC.